The TCR beta chain described here comes from a study of response to subunit inactivated influenza vaccine. Study findings and constraints: With each seasonal influenza vaccination, the authors suggested, few new T cells are recruited.

Trimming cost V 5 bases and J 4 bases; bases outside gene matches: 6. CDR3 length: 14 amino acids. Germline CDR1 is MGHDK and CDR2 is SYGVNS. Worth noting for this clonotype: Its specificity is unknown.

TCRdb redid the calling of the RT-PCR reads with MiXCR, one entry per CDR3 protein. The sample holds hundreds of thousands of distinct CDR3 sequences; more than 9% are singletons and the top ten take about 8%. The TCR originated in a middle-aged man who received an inactivated influenza vaccine. The chain combines TRBV25-1 with TRBJ1-2; 8 bases are a match to TRBD1. The material sequenced was non-naive T cells sorted from PBMCs, taken about 14 days before vaccination. CDR3 in amino acids: CASSPDREFYGYTF. The CDR3 nucleotides read TGTGCCAGCAGTCCGGACAGGGAATTCTATGGCTACACCTTC.